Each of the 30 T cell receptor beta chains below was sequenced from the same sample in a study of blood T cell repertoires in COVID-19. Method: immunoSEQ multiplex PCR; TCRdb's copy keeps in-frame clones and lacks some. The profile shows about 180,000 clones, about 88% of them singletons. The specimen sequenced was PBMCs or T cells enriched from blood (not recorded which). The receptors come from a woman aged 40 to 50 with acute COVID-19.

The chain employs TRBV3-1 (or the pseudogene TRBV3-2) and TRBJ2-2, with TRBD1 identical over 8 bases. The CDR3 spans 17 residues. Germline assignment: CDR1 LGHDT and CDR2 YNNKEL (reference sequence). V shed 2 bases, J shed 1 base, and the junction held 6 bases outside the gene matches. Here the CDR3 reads CASSQPAGGGNTGELFF. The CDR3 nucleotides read TGTGCCAGCAGCCAACCGGCAGGGGGCGGGAACACCGGGGAGCTGTTTTTT.

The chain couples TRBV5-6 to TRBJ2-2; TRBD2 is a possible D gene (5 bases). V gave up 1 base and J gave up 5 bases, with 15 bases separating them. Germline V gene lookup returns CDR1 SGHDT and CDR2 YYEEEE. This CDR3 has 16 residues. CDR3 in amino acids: CASSLNYGEITGELFF. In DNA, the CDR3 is TGTGCCAGCAGCTTGAACTACGGGGAGATAACCGGGGAGCTGTTTTTT.

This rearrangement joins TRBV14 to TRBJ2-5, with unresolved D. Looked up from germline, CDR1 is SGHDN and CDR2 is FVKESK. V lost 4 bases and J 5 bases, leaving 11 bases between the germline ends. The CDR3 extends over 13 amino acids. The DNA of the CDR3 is TGTGCCAGCAGCCGAGAGGAGTTCGAGACCCAGTACTTC. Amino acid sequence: CASSREEFETQYF.

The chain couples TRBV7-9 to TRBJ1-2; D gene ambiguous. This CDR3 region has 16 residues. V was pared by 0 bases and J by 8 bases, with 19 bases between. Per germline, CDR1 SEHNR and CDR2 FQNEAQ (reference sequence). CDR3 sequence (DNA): TGTGCCAGCAGCTTAGCGATGGGCGATCTAGCTGCGGGCTACACCTTC. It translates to CASSLAMGDLAAGYTF.

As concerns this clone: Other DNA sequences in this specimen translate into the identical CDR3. CDR3 sequence (DNA): TGCGCCAGCAGCTTGGGGGACACTTACAATGAGCAGTTCTTC. This sequence encodes CASSLGDTYNEQFF. The rearrangement uses TRBV5-1 and TRBJ2-1; D possibly corresponds to TRBD1 (6 bases). Trimming removed 0 bases at V and 4 bases at J, with 8 bases between. The CDR3 sequence is 14 residues long. Germline assignment: CDR1 SGHRS and CDR2 YFSETQ.

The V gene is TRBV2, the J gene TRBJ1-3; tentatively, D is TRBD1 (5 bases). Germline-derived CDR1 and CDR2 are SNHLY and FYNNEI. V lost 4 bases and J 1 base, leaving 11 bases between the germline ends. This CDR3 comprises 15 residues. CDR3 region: CASSVDGTSGNTIYF. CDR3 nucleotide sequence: TGTGCCAGCAGTGTCGACGGGACTTCTGGAAACACCATATATTTT. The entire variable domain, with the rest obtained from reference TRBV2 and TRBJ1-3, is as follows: EPEVTQTPSHQVTQMGQEVILRCVPISNHLYFYWYRQILGQKVEFLVSFYNNEISEKSEIFDDQFSVERPDGSNFTLKIRSTKLEDSAMYFCASSVDGTSGNTIYFGEGSWLTVV.

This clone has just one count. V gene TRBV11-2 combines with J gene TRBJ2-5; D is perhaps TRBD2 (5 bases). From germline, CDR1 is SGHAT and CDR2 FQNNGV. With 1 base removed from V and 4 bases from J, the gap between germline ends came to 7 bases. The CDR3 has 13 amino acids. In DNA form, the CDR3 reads TGTGCCAGCAGCTTAGTGGAGGCAGAGACCCAGTACTTC. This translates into CASSLVEAETQYF.

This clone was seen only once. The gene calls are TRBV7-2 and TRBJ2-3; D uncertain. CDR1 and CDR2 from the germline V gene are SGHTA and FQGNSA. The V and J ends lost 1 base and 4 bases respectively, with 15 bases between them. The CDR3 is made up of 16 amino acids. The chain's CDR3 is CASSLESLRGPDTQYF. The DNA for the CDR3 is TGTGCCAGCAGCTTAGAATCGTTAAGAGGTCCAGATACGCAGTATTTT.

DNA for the CDR3: TGTGCCAGCAGCCTTGATAGCGGGGGGGTTAACCAAGAGACCCAGTACTTC. Amino acids: CASSLDSGGVNQETQYF. The V call is TRBV5-6, the J call TRBJ2-5, with 11 bases that match TRBD2. CDR3 length equals 17 residues. V shed 4 bases, J shed 0 bases, and the junction held 8 bases outside the gene matches. The germline gives CDR1 SGHDT, CDR2 YYEEEE.

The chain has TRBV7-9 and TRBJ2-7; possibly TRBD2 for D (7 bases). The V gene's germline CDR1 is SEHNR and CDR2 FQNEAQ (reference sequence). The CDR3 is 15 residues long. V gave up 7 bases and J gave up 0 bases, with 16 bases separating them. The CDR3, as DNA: TGTGCCAGCAACCCCTTGGGGGGGCTCTCCTACGAGCAGTACTTC. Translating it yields CASNPLGGLSYEQYF.

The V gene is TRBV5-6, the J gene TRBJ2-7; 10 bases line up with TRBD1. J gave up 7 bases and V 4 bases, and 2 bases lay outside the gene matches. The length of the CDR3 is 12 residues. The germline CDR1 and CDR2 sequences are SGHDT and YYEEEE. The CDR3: CASSRTGGEQYF. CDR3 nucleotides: TGTGCCAGCAGCCGGACAGGGGGAGAGCAGTACTTC.

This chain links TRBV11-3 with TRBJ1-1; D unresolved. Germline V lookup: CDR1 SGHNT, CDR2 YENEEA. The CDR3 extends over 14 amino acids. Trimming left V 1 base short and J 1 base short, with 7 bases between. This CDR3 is CASSLVSGNTEAFF. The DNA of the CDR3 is TGTGCCAGCAGCTTAGTTTCCGGGAACACTGAAGCTTTCTTT.

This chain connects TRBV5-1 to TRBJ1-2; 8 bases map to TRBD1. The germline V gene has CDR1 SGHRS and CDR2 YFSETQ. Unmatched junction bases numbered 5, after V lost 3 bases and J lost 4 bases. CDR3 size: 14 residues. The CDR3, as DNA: TGCGCCAGCAGCTCAGGGGGCTCGACCTATGGCTACACCTTC. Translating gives CASSSGGSTYGYTF.

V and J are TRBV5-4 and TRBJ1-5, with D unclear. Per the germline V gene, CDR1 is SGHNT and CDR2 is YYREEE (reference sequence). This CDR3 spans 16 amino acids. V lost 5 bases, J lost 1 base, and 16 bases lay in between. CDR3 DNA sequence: TGTGCCAGCAGTCAAGGACTGTGGAGGAGCAATCAGCCCCAGCATTTT. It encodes CASSQGLWRSNQPQHF.

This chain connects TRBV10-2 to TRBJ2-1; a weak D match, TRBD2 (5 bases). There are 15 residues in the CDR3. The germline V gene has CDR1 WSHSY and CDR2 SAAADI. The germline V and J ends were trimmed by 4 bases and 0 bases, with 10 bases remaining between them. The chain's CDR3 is CASSGERSSYNEQFF. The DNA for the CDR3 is TGCGCCAGCAGTGGGGAGCGGAGCTCCTACAATGAGCAGTTCTTC.

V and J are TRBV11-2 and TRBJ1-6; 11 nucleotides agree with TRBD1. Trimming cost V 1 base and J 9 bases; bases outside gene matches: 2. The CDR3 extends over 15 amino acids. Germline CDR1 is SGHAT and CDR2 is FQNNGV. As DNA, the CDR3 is TGTGCCAGCAGCTTAGTGGGACAGGGGGTTTCACCCCTCCACTTT. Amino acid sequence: CASSLVGQGVSPLHF.

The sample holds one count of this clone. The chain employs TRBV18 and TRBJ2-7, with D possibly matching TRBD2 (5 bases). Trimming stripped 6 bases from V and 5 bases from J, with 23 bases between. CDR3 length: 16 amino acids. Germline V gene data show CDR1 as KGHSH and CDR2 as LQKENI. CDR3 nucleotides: TGTGCCAGCTCCCCGGTTGCGGGTGGTATCTTTAACGAGCAGTACTTC. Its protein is CASSPVAGGIFNEQYF.

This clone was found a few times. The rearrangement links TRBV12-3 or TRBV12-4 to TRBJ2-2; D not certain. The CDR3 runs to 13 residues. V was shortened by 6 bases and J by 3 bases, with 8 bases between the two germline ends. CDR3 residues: CASRALYTGELFF. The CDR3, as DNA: TGTGCCAGCAGGGCACTATACACCGGGGAGCTGTTTTTT.

The CDR3 is CASSKGPGTGGAGGYTF. The DNA of the CDR3 is TGTGCCAGCAGCAAAGGGCCCGGGACAGGGGGCGCCGGCGGCTACACCTTC. This chain connects TRBV3-1 (or the pseudogene TRBV3-2) to TRBJ1-2, with TRBD1 matching over 12 bases. After removal of 5 bases from V and 8 bases from J, the junction contained 15 bases not matched to a gene. The CDR3 runs to 17 residues. Germline V lookup: CDR1 LGHDT, CDR2 YNNKEL (reference sequence).

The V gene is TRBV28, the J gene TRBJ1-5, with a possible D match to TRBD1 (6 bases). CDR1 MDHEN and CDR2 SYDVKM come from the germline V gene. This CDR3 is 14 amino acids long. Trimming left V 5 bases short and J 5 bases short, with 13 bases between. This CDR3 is CASSLDSRDQPQHF. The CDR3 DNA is TGTGCCAGCAGTCTGGACAGTCGGGATCAGCCCCAGCATTTT. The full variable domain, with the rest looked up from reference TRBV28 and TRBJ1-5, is DVKVTQSSRYLVKRTGEKVFLECVQDMDHENMFWYRQDPGLGLRLIYFSYDVKMKEKGDIPEGYSVSREKKERFSLILESASTNQTSMYLCASSLDSRDQPQHFGDGTRLSIL.

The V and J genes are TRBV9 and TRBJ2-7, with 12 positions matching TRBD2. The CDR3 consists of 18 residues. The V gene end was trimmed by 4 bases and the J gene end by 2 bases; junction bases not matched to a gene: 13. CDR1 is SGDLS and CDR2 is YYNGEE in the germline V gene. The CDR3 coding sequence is TGTGCCAGCAGCTTACCCCGACTAGCGGGGGAACTCCCCTACGAGCAGTACTTC. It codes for CASSLPRLAGELPYEQYF.

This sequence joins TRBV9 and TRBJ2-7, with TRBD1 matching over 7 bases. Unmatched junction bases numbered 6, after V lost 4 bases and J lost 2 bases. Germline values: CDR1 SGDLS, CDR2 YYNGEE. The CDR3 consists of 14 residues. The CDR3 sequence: CASSPRQGAYEQYF. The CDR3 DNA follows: TGTGCCAGCAGCCCCAGACAGGGTGCCTACGAGCAGTACTTC.

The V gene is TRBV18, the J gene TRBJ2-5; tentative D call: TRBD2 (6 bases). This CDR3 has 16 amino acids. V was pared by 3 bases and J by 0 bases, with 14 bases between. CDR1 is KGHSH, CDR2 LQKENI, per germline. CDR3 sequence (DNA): TGTGCCAGCTCACCTTATGAGCGGGTGAACCAAGAGACCCAGTACTTC. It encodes CASSPYERVNQETQYF.

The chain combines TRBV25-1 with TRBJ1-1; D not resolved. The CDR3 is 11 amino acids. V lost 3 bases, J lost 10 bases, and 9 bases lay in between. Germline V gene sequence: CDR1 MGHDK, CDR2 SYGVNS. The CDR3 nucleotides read TGTGCCAGCAGTGACCTGCGGATAGCTTTCTTT. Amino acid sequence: CASSDLRIAFF.

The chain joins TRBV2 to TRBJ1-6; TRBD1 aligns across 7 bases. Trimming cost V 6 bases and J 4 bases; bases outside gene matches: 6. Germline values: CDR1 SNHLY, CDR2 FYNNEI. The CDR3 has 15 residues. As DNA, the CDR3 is TGTGCCAGCAGGGAGGGGGCCGGGTATAATTCACCCCTCCACTTT. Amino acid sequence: CASREGAGYNSPLHF.

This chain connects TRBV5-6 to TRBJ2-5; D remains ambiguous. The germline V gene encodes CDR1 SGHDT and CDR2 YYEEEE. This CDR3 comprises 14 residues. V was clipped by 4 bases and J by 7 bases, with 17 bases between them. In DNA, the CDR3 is TGTGCCAGCAGCGTGACGGAGAAGTCATGGACCCAGTACTTC. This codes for CASSVTEKSWTQYF. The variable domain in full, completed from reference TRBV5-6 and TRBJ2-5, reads DAGVTQSPTHLIKTRGQQVTLRCSPKSGHDTVSWYQQALGQGPQFIFQYYEEEERQRGNFPDRFSGHQFPNYSSELNVNALLLGDSALYLCASSVTEKSWTQYFGPGTRLLVL.

The CDR3 DNA is TGTGCCAGCAGCCAAGGGACTAGCGTCTTGGGCCCAGATACGCAGTATTTT. Encoded protein: CASSQGTSVLGPDTQYF. The chain uses TRBV11-3 and TRBJ2-3, with 10 bases aligning to TRBD2. Germline trimming cut 5 bases from V and 4 bases from J; bases unmatched to any gene: 12. The CDR3 is 17 residues long. Germline CDR1 is SGHNT and CDR2 is YENEEA. Based on the CDR3 plus reference TRBV11-3 and TRBJ2-3, the full variable domain is EAGVVQSPRYKIIEKKQPVAFWCNPISGHNTLYWYLQNLGQGPELLIRYENEEAVDDSQLPKDRFSAERLKGVDSTLKIQPAELGDSAVYLCASSQGTSVLGPDTQYFGPGTRLTVL.

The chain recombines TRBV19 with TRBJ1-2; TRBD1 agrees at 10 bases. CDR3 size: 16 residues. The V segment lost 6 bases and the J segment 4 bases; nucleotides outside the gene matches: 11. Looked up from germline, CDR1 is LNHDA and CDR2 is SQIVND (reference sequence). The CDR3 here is CASSPGQGKYVYGYTF. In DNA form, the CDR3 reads TGTGCCAGTAGCCCGGGACAGGGGAAATATGTCTATGGCTACACCTTC.

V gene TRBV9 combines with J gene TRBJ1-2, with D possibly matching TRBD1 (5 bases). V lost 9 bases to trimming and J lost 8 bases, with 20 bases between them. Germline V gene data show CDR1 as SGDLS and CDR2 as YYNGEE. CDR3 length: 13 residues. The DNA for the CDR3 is TGTGCCACGTACTTGGGGGAGGATTGGGGCTACACCTTC. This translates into CATYLGEDWGYTF. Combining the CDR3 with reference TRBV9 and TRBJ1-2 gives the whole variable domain DSGVTQTPKHLITATGQRVTLRCSPRSGDLSVYWYQQSLDQGLQFLIQYYNGEERAKGNILERFSAQQFPDLHSELNLSSLELGDSALYFCATYLGEDWGYTFGSGTRLTVV.

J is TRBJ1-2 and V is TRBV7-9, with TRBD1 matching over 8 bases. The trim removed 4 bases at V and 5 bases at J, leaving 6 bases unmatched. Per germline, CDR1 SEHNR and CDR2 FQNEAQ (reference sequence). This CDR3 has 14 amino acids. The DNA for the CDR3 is TGTGCCAGCAGCTCGTGGGACAGGCTTTATGGCTACACCTTC. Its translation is CASSSWDRLYGYTF.